This is a list of T cell receptor beta chains from one sample in a study of cytomegalovirus exposure and HLA in healthy donors. The assay was immunoSEQ multiplex PCR, and TCRdb's table has in-frame clones only and misses some. The sample contains about 160,000 clones, roughly 84% of which appear only once. Sequences were obtained from PBMCs. These TCRs come from a man between 18 and 35 years old in good health and CMV-seronegative. CDR3s include the opening cysteine and the closing phenylalanine or tryptophan. Each record gives: clone size, V gene, CDR3 length, J gene, D gene, CDR3 protein, CDR3 DNA. A D gene is named only where the DNA matches it firmly. Expanded clones are given a class, and other clones once, few, many or no size at all.

>-|TRBV7-2|14|TRBJ2-3|TRBD2
CASKAGGGADTQYF
TGTGCCAGCAAGGCGGGAGGTGGGGCAGATACGCAGTATTTT
>-|TRBV27|13|TRBJ2-2|-
CASSWGPWEELFF
TGTGCCAGCAGTTGGGGCCCTTGGGAGGAGCTGTTTTTT
>-|TRBV28|13|TRBJ1-6|-
CATVRARGSPLHF
TGTGCCACAGTCCGGGCTCGGGGGTCACCCCTCCACTTT
>-|TRBV5-1|17|TRBJ2-1|TRBD2
CASSPGLAGDSGDEQFF
TGCGCCAGCAGCCCGGGACTAGCGGGAGACTCAGGGGATGAGCAGTTCTTC
>-|TRBV11-2|15|TRBJ2-1|-
CASMVGSGSYNEQFF
TGTGCCAGCATGGTGGGGAGCGGGTCCTACAATGAGCAGTTCTTC
>-|TRBV5-6|14|TRBJ2-7|-
CASSLQGPTYEQYF
TGTGCCAGCAGCTTGCAGGGTCCCACCTACGAGCAGTACTTC
>-|TRBV27|16|TRBJ2-1|-
CASSPRDSYSYNEQFF
TGTGCCAGCAGTCCCCGGGACTCGTACTCCTACAATGAGCAGTTCTTC
>once|TRBV18|19|TRBJ2-7|TRBD2
CASSSLTAGGLRRPYEQYF
TGTGCCAGCTCATCCCTAACCGCGGGAGGGTTAAGACGCCCCTACGAGCAGTACTTC
>-|TRBV5-1|15|TRBJ1-1|TRBD1
CASSPGTGEITEAFF
TGCGCCAGCAGCCCCGGGACAGGGGAGATCACTGAAGCTTTCTTT
>-|TRBV7-3|13|TRBJ2-3|TRBD1
CASSLGQGGTQYF
TGTGCTAGCAGCCTCGGACAGGGAGGTACGCAGTATTTT
>-|TRBV5-4|14|TRBJ2-5|TRBD1
CASSLGTGQETQYF
TGTGCCAGCAGCTTGGGGACAGGCCAAGAGACCCAGTACTTC
>-|TRBV7-2|17|TRBJ2-2|-
CASSLARTSRDTGELFF
TGTGCCAGCAGCTTAGCGCGGACATCTCGGGACACCGGGGAGCTGTTTTTT
>-|TRBV10-3|15|TRBJ1-2|-
CAISDAGTLSWGYTF
TGTGCCATCAGTGACGCAGGCACCCTCTCATGGGGCTACACCTTC
>-|TRBV27|13|TRBJ1-4|TRBD1
CASGRQGGEKLFF
TGTGCCAGCGGCCGGCAGGGGGGAGAAAAACTGTTTTTT
>few|TRBV28|14|TRBJ1-2|-
CASSSGSLNYGYTF
TGTGCCAGCAGTTCCGGGTCATTGAACTATGGCTACACCTTC
>-|TRBV29-1|12|TRBJ2-3|-
CSVSGSTDTQYF
TGCAGCGTCTCAGGGAGCACAGATACGCAGTATTTT
>-|TRBV7-9|17|TRBJ2-1|-
CASTPRRERTLGPEQFF
TGTGCCAGCACCCCCCGGAGGGAGCGGACCCTTGGGCCTGAGCAGTTCTTC
>-|TRBV19|13|TRBJ2-7|-
CASSIASGEERYF
TGTGCCAGTAGTATTGCGTCAGGGGAAGAGCGGTACTTC
>-|TRBV6-6|15|TRBJ1-5|-
CASSYSDSRYQPQHF
TGTGCCAGCAGTTACTCGGACAGTCGGTATCAGCCCCAGCATTTT
>-|TRBV6-5|16|TRBJ1-5|TRBD1
CASSYPTGEYDQPQHF
TGTGCCAGCAGTTACCCGACAGGGGAGTACGATCAGCCCCAGCATTTT
>once|TRBV10-3|15|TRBJ2-6|-
CAISEVTAGANVLTF
TGTGCCATCAGTGAGGTGACAGCTGGGGCCAACGTCCTGACTTTC
>-|TRBV6-6|13|TRBJ1-2|-
CASSSDGHYGYTF
TGTGCCAGCAGTTCCGACGGACATTATGGCTACACCTTC
>-|TRBV19|13|TRBJ1-5|-
CASSSVDNQPQHF
TGTGCCAGTAGCTCGGTCGACAATCAGCCCCAGCATTTT
>-|TRBV7-9|13|TRBJ2-2|-
CASRGLNTGELFF
TGTGCCAGCAGGGGGCTGAACACCGGGGAGCTGTTTTTT
>-|TRBV5-3|16|TRBJ1-5|-
CARSLDRVSDNQPQHF
TGTGCCAGAAGCCTAGACCGGGTAAGCGACAATCAGCCCCAGCATTTT
>-|TRBV2|13|TRBJ1-4|TRBD1
CASGDRVVEKLFF
TGTGCCAGCGGCGACAGGGTGGTAGAAAAACTGTTTTTT
>-|TRBV19|16|TRBJ1-3|-
CASSARQNPSGNTIYF
TGTGCCAGTAGTGCCAGACAGAACCCCTCTGGAAACACCATATATTTT
>-|TRBV2|16|TRBJ1-1|-
CASSDIGWGMNTEAFF
TGTGCCAGCAGTGATATTGGGTGGGGCATGAACACTGAAGCTTTCTTT
>-|TRBV30|13|TRBJ1-1|TRBD1
CAWILGQGAEAFF
TGTGCCTGGATTCTAGGACAGGGCGCTGAAGCTTTCTTT
>-|TRBV6-1|13|TRBJ1-5|-
CASTRTADQPQHF
TGTGCCAGCACCCGGACAGCTGATCAGCCCCAGCATTTT
>few|TRBV10-3|14|TRBJ2-4|-
CAISPGTPKNIQYF
TGTGCCATCAGCCCCGGGACACCTAAGAACATTCAGTACTTC
>-|TRBV6-7|17|TRBJ2-3|TRBD2
CASSYPGLAGGPDTQYF
TGTGCCAGCAGTTACCCGGGACTAGCGGGGGGCCCAGATACGCAGTATTTT
>-|TRBV4-2|14|TRBJ2-1|-
CASNRLGSYNEQFF
TGTGCCAGCAACCGACTCGGCTCCTACAATGAGCAGTTCTTC
>-|TRBV10-1|16|TRBJ1-1|-
CASSPLWQTQFREAFF
TGCGCCAGCAGTCCCCTATGGCAGACTCAATTTAGGGAAGCTTTCTTT
>-|TRBV19|15|TRBJ2-2|-
CASSIVERVSGELFF
TGTGCCAGTAGTATCGTAGAGCGGGTGTCCGGGGAGCTGTTTTTT
>-|TRBV6-1|15|TRBJ2-1|TRBD2
CASSLLAGGLDEQFF
TGTGCCAGCAGTCTTCTGGCGGGGGGGCTCGATGAGCAGTTCTTC
>-|TRBV11-2|17|TRBJ2-1|TRBD1
CASRPWMDRTAHNEQFF
TGTGCCAGCAGACCCTGGATGGACAGGACAGCTCACAATGAGCAGTTCTTC
>-|TRBV9|14|TRBJ2-2|-
CASSVRVNTGELFF
TGTGCCAGCAGCGTACGGGTTAACACCGGGGAGCTGTTTTTT
>-|TRBV21-1|13|TRBJ1-4|-
CASIKLSEEKLFF
TGTGCCAGCATTAAACTGAGCGAAGAAAAACTGTTTTTT
>-|TRBV28|17|TRBJ1-1|TRBD1
CASSFPLSDRGDTEAFF
TGTGCCAGCAGTTTCCCTCTCTCCGACAGGGGCGACACTGAAGCTTTCTTT
>-|TRBV7-9|15|TRBJ2-2|-
CASSFREQDSGELFF
TGTGCCAGCAGCTTCAGGGAACAGGATTCCGGGGAGCTGTTTTTT
>few|TRBV5-1|12|TRBJ2-3|-
CASSSGADTQYF
TGCGCCAGCAGCTCAGGGGCAGATACGCAGTATTTT
>-|TRBV6-5|15|TRBJ2-7|-
CASKAARGGPYEQYF
TGTGCCAGCAAGGCCGCTAGAGGCGGGCCCTACGAGCAGTACTTC
>few|TRBV7-8|15|TRBJ1-5|-
CASSTQGNNNQPQHF
TGTGCCAGCAGTACACAGGGTAATAACAATCAGCCCCAGCATTTT
>-|TRBV7-8|16|TRBJ1-3|TRBD1
CASSFGTANSGNTIYF
TGTGCCAGCAGCTTCGGGACAGCGAACTCTGGAAACACCATATATTTT
>-|TRBV4-1|15|TRBJ2-5|-
CASSQGISGQETQYF
TGCGCCAGCAGCCAAGGAATTAGCGGACAAGAGACCCAGTACTTC
>-|TRBV10-3|16|TRBJ1-1|TRBD1
CAISEEGVQGGTEAFF
TGTGCCATCAGTGAGGAAGGGGTCCAGGGGGGCACTGAAGCTTTCTTT
>once|TRBV9|15|TRBJ2-5|TRBD1
CASSLRQGALETQYF
TGTGCCAGCAGCCTAAGACAGGGGGCGTTGGAGACCCAGTACTTC
>-|TRBV5-1|12|TRBJ1-2|-
CASSFEGEGYTF
TGCGCCAGCAGCTTCGAGGGGGAAGGCTACACCTTC
>-|TRBV6-5|12|TRBJ2-7|-
CASSSQGFEQYF
TGTGCCAGCAGTTCCCAGGGGTTCGAGCAGTACTTC
>few|TRBV19|12|TRBJ1-5|-
CASRASNQPQHF
TGTGCCAGTAGGGCTAGCAATCAGCCCCAGCATTTT
>-|TRBV5-1|17|TRBJ2-5|TRBD2
CASSLGTSGGAEETQYF
TGCGCCAGCAGCTTGGGGACTAGCGGGGGGGCAGAAGAGACCCAGTACTTC
>-|TRBV9|13|TRBJ1-4|-
CASGGEANEKLFF
TGTGCCAGCGGAGGGGAGGCCAATGAAAAACTGTTTTTT